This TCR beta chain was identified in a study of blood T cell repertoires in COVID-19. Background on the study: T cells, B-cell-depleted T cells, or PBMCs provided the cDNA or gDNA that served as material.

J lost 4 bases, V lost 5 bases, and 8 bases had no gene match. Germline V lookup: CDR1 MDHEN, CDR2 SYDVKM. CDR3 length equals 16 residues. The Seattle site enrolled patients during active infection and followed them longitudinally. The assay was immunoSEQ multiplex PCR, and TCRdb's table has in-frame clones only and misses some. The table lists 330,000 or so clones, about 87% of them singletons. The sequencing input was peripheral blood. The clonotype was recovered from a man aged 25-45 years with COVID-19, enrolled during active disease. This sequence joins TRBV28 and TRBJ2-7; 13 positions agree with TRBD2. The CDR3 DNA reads TGTGCCAGCAGTCCCCCAGGACTAGCGGGAGTGTACGAGCAGTACTTC. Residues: CASSPPGLAGVYEQYF.